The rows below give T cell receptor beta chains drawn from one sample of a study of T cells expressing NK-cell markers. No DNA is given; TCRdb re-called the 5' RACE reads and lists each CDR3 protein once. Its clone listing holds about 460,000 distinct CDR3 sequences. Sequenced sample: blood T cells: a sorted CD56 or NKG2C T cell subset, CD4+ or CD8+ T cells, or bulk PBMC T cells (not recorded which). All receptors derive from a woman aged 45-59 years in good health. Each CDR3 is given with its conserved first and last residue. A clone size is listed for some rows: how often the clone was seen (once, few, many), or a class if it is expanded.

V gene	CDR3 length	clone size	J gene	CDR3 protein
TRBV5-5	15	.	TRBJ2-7	CASSWRQDRYYEQYF
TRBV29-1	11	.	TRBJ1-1	CSATGTGSSFF
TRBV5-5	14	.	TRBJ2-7	CASSGRQGGYEQYF
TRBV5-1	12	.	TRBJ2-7	CASSDTTREQYF
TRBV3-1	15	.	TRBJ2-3	CASSQGGRNTDTQYF
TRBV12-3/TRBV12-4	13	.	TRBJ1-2	CASSLLVTNGYTF
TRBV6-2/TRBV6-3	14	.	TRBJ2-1	CASSYPRSTRRWFF
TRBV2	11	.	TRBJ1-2	CASSEDRVYTF
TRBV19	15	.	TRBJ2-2	CASSIVSKNTGELFF
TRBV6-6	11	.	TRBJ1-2	CASNEGYGYTF
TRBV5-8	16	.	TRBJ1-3	CASSQLLRTGGNTIYF
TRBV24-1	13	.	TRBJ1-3	CATRPSSGNTIYF
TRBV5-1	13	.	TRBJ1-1	CASSLAVNTEAFF
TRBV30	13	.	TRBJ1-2	CARHAALGHGYTF
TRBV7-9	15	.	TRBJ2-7	CASSLAMGPHLRQYF
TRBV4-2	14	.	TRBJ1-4	CASSQWRPNEKLFF
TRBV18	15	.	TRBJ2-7	CASSPPGTTNYEQYF
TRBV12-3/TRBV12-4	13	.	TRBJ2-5	CAETRRPLETQYF
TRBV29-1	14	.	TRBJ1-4	CSVSEDSPREKLFF
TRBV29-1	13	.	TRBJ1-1	CSVSWGLNTEAFF
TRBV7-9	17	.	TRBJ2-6	CASSLVGGSSGANVLTF
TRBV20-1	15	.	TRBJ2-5	CSARDGVIRKETQYF
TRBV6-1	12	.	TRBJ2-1	CASEGGINEQFF
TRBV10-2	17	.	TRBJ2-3	CASSVGLAGGNRDTQYF
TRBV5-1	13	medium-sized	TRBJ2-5	CASSLEPQETQYF
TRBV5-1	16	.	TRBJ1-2	CASSQQATGTGYGYTF
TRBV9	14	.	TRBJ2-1	CASSPQTRANEQFF
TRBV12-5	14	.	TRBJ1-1	CASGPQLRVDEAFF
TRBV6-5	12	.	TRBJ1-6	CASSYVGSPLHF
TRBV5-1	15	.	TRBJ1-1	CASSRGESGNTEAFF
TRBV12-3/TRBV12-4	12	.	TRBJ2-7	CASSRGLYEQYF
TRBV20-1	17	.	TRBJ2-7	CSAGGTGRTSGSYEQYF
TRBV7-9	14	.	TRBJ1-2	CASSPMALHYGYTF
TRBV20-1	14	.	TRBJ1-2	CSADLKGAIYGYTF
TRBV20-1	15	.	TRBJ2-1	CSARDVAGVPDEQFF
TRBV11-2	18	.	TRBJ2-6	CASSLVGRGSPGANVLTF
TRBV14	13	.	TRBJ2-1	CASSQAGAGEQFF
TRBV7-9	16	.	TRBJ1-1	CASSFRRTAGHTEAFF
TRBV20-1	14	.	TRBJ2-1	CSAAGGSRGGEQFF